The 27 T cell receptor beta chains below all came from one sample that was sequenced in a study of CD8+ T cells in alopecia areata. cDNA reverse transcribed from extracted RNA served as the sequencing template. The method was immunoSEQ multiplex PCR; TCRdb's version includes in-frame clones alone and lacks a portion of them. Of hundreds of thousands of clones detected, roughly 66% appear once; the ten largest clones hold roughly 1.2%. Treatment reported: oral pan-JAK inhibitor, 5-10 mg twice daily. The source material was CD4+ T cells sorted from blood, sampled between weeks 43 and 45, from a patient treated with tofacitinib. The source is a human donor with alopecia areata.

Notes on this clone: The sample contains more than one DNA sequence encoding this CDR3. The V gene is TRBV29-1, the J gene TRBJ1-1; D is undetermined. V dropped 4 bases and J dropped 2 bases, with 2 bases sitting between them. The CDR3 sequence is 10 residues long. The germline CDR1 and CDR2 sequences are SQVTM and ANQGSEA. The CDR3 bases are TGCAGCGTTGGAAACACTGAAGCTTTCTTT. It codes for CSVGNTEAFF.

The chain combines TRBV7-2 with TRBJ1-6, with 7 bases lining up with TRBD1. CDR3 length: 16 amino acids. V trimming: 5 bases; J trimming: 9 bases; junction bases outside the gene matches: 13. Germline V gene lookup returns CDR1 SGHTA and CDR2 FQGNSA. The CDR3: CASSVSPVQGSSPLHF. The CDR3 DNA reads TGTGCCAGCAGCGTGTCCCCTGTACAGGGGAGTTCACCCCTCCACTTT.

The rearrangement joins TRBV7-9 to TRBJ2-1, with 7 positions matching TRBD2. Trimming cost V 1 base and J 10 bases; bases outside gene matches: 7. Per germline, CDR1 SEHNR and CDR2 FQNEAQ (reference sequence). The CDR3 totals 14 residues. The CDR3 DNA sequence: TGTGCCAGCAGCTTAGGGGGACTACCTCCAGAGCAGTTCTTC. It is translated as CASSLGGLPPEQFF.

The genes are TRBV9 and TRBJ2-7; possibly TRBD2 for D (5 bases). Trimming left V 4 bases short and J 7 bases short, with 15 bases between. From germline, CDR1 is SGDLS and CDR2 YYNGEE. This CDR3 has 13 amino acids. DNA of the CDR3: TGTGCCAGCAGCACGGCCTCAAGCGGAGAGCAGTACTTC. Residues: CASSTASSGEQYF.

The gene calls are TRBV29-1 and TRBJ2-3; 8 bases agree with TRBD1. V lost 4 bases to trimming and J lost 3 bases; unmatched junction nucleotides: 12. The germline V gene has CDR1 SQVTM and CDR2 ANQGSEA. This CDR3 spans 16 amino acids. CDR3 DNA: TGCAGCGTTGGGCGGCCCGGGACAGGACGAACAGATACGCAGTATTTT. This translates into CSVGRPGTGRTDTQYF.

This chain uses TRBV11-1 with TRBJ1-2, with D tentatively TRBD1 (5 bases). V lost 5 bases to trimming and J lost 3 bases, with 10 bases between them. The CDR3 sequence is 13 residues long. Per germline, CDR1 SGHAT and CDR2 FQDESV (reference sequence). CDR3 DNA: TGTGCCAGCAGCCATTTGACAGACTATGGCTACACCTTC. Translating it yields CASSHLTDYGYTF.

J is TRBJ2-1 and V is TRBV30; D may be TRBD1 (6 bases). The germline CDR1 and CDR2 sequences are GTSNPN and SVGIG (reference sequence). The V and J ends lost 2 bases and 13 bases respectively, with 15 bases between them. The CDR3 runs 12 residues. CDR3 loop: CAWSNQGNRQFF. The CDR3 DNA sequence: TGTGCCTGGAGTAATCAGGGGAACCGCCAGTTCTTC.

A note on this clone: Germline and junction disagree at one end, which may indicate a read error. This chain links TRBV2 with TRBJ1-5; the D gene is possibly TRBD1 (6 bases). Germline V gene lookup returns CDR1 SNHLY and CDR2 FYNNEI. The CDR3 is 17 residues long. This chain's CDR3 is CASSDLKLAGGKQPQHF. In nucleotides, the CDR3 is TGTGCCAGCAGTGACCTCAAACTGGCGGGGGGCAAACAGCCCCAGCATTTT.

This chain connects TRBV6-1 to TRBJ1-5, with D uncertain. V dropped 4 bases and J dropped 5 bases, with 18 bases sitting between them. This CDR3 contains 16 residues. The germline V gene encodes CDR1 MNHNS and CDR2 SASEGT. The CDR3 sequence: CASSARPTGGDQPQHF. CDR3 DNA: TGTGCCAGCAGTGCCCGACCTACCGGAGGCGATCAGCCCCAGCATTTT.

The genes are TRBV6-5 and TRBJ1-1; D remains ambiguous. Deletions cut 3 bases from V and 2 bases from J, with 10 bases between. The germline V gene encodes CDR1 MNHEY and CDR2 SVGAGI. This CDR3 spans 14 amino acids. CDR3 residues: CASSYVRSNTEAFF. In DNA form, the CDR3 reads TGTGCCAGCAGTTATGTCAGGAGTAACACTGAAGCTTTCTTT.

The chain carries TRBV5-1 and TRBJ1-4; perhaps TRBD1 as D (6 bases). This CDR3 has 13 residues. Per the germline V gene, CDR1 is SGHRS and CDR2 is YFSETQ. Trimming cost V 5 bases and J 2 bases, with 7 bases left between them. The CDR3 spells CASRGQTNEKLFF. The CDR3 nucleotides are TGCGCCAGCAGAGGACAGACTAATGAAAAACTGTTTTTT.

The J gene is TRBJ2-7, the V gene TRBV11-2, with no clear D. The CDR3 sequence is 14 residues long. Germline-derived CDR1 and CDR2 are SGHAT and FQNNGV. Trimming removed 1 base from V and 4 bases from J, with 11 bases in between. The CDR3 region is CASSLGPRRYEQYF. In DNA form, the CDR3 reads TGTGCCAGCAGCTTAGGTCCAAGACGGTACGAGCAGTACTTC.

The chain combines TRBV29-1 with TRBJ2-3, with 13 bases aligning to TRBD2. The germline gives CDR1 SQVTM, CDR2 ANQGSEA. Trimming at V came to 7 bases and at J to 7 bases, leaving 5 bases not matched to a gene. This CDR3 is 13 amino acids long. The CDR3 is CSGGTSGIYTQYF. CDR3 DNA sequence: TGCAGCGGCGGGACTAGCGGGATTTATACGCAGTATTTT.

The chain recombines TRBV7-2 with TRBJ1-5; D is unclear. Trimming removed 5 bases from V and 3 bases from J, with 8 bases in between. The CDR3 consists of 13 residues. Germline lookup yields CDR1 SGHTA and CDR2 FQGNSA. The CDR3, as DNA: TGTGCCAGCAGCAGCTACAACAATCAGCCCCAGCATTTT. Protein sequence: CASSSYNNQPQHF. The full variable domain, rest sourced from reference TRBV7-2 and TRBJ1-5, is GAGVSQSPSNKVTEKGKDVELRCDPISGHTALYWYRQSLGQGLEFLIYFQGNSAPDKSGLPSDRFSAERTGGSVSTLTIQRTQQEDSAVYLCASSSYNNQPQHFGDGTRLSIL.

In its sample, this clone was seen a few times. This chain connects TRBV11-2 to TRBJ2-7; 11 bases fit TRBD2. The germline gives CDR1 SGHAT, CDR2 FQNNGV. This CDR3 region has 16 residues. V shed 10 bases, J shed 3 bases, and the junction held 14 bases outside the gene matches. The CDR3 DNA is TGTGCCACCGCCCGGGATCTAGCGGGGGGAGTCTACGAGCAGTACTTC. Translation: CATARDLAGGVYEQYF. The full variable domain, with the rest looked up from reference TRBV11-2 and TRBJ2-7, is EAGVAQSPRYKIIEKRQSVAFWCNPISGHATLYWYQQILGQGPKLLIQFQNNGVVDDSQLPKDRFSAERLKGVDSTLKIQPAKLEDSAVYLCATARDLAGGVYEQYFGPGTRLTVT.

V usage is TRBV30 and J usage is TRBJ1-3; TRBD1 matches at 7 bases. The CDR3 covers 13 residues. Trimming cost V 4 bases and J 4 bases; bases outside gene matches: 4. Germline lookup yields CDR1 GTSNPN and CDR2 SVGIG (reference sequence). Here the CDR3 reads CAWNTGEGNTIYF. As DNA, the CDR3 is TGTGCCTGGAATACAGGGGAAGGAAACACCATATATTTT.

V gene TRBV29-1 combines with J gene TRBJ1-2, with 7 bases identical to TRBD1. Germline CDR1 and CDR2: SQVTM and ANQGSEA. The CDR3 covers 12 residues. The CDR3 DNA sequence: TGCAGACAAGGGGGCGCGAGGGGAGGCTACACCTTC. Residues: CRQGGARGGYTF.

V gene TRBV16 combines with J gene TRBJ2-3; D call uncertain. Trimming removed 2 bases from V and 6 bases from J, with 9 bases in between. The germline CDR1 and CDR2 sequences are KGHSY and FQNENV. The CDR3 is 13 residues long. The DNA of the CDR3 is TGTGCCAGCAGCCAAGGCCTGTTCGATACGCAGTATTTT. Translation: CASSQGLFDTQYF.

CDR3: CASSLMTGGSYEQYF. CDR3 nucleotide sequence: TGCGCCAGCAGTCTGATGACAGGGGGCTCCTACGAGCAGTACTTC. The chain joins TRBV5-1 to TRBJ2-7; 9 bases match TRBD1. The CDR3 length is 15 residues. The J segment lost 0 bases and the V segment lost 5 bases, leaving 6 bases of the junction unmatched. Germline CDR1 reads SGHRS; CDR2 reads YFSETQ.

The CDR3 nucleotides read TGTGCCAGCAGCCAATCCCGGGGGAACTATGGCTACACCTTC. This encodes CASSQSRGNYGYTF. The rearrangement joins TRBV4-2 to TRBJ1-2; possible D gene TRBD1, 5 bases. V was clipped by 2 bases and J by 2 bases, with 9 bases between them. The CDR3 covers 14 residues. The V gene's germline CDR1 is LGHNA and CDR2 YNFKEQ.

The V call is TRBV29-1, the J call TRBJ2-3; TRBD1 matches 8 bases. Per the germline V gene, CDR1 is SQVTM and CDR2 is ANQGSEA. CDR3 length: 15 residues. J gave up 1 base and V 2 bases, and 5 bases lay outside the gene matches. The CDR3 bases are TGCAGCGTTGAATGGGGGGACAGGCGCACAGATACGCAGTATTTT. Translating gives CSVEWGDRRTDTQYF.

This clone was observed once. The chain has TRBV7-9 and TRBJ2-3; possible D gene TRBD2, 5 bases. The CDR3 covers 15 residues. Trimming left V 1 base short and J 2 bases short, with 10 bases between. CDR1 SEHNR and CDR2 FQNEAQ come from the germline V gene (reference sequence). The CDR3 loop reads CASSLVAGPTDTQYF. The CDR3 DNA reads as TGTGCCAGCAGCTTAGTCGCGGGCCCCACAGATACGCAGTATTTT.

This clone has more than one count but fewer than ten. This chain links TRBV7-9 with TRBJ2-7; D is unresolved. Germline lookup yields CDR1 SEHNR and CDR2 FQNEAQ (reference sequence). The CDR3 sequence is 12 residues long. Trimming removed 3 bases from V and 4 bases from J, with 7 bases in between. The CDR3 sequence: CASSLLGYEQYF. The CDR3 DNA follows: TGTGCCAGCAGCTTGTTGGGGTACGAGCAGTACTTC.

V usage is TRBV15 and J usage is TRBJ1-6; no clear D. Germline CDR1 is LNHNV and CDR2 is YYDKDF (reference sequence). The V and J ends lost 3 bases and 8 bases respectively, with 5 bases between them. CDR3 length: 12 residues. CDR3 coding DNA: TGTGCCACCAGCAGTGTGGATTCACCCCTCCACTTT. It specifies CATSSVDSPLHF.

The rearrangement uses TRBV5-1 and TRBJ1-1, with unresolved D. Germline V gives CDR1 SGHRS, CDR2 YFSETQ. Trimming removed 0 bases from V and 8 bases from J, with 11 bases in between. The CDR3 contains 13 residues. CDR3 DNA: TGCGCCAGCAGCTTGGGGCTCGGAAACGAAGCTTTCTTT. It translates to CASSLGLGNEAFF. Together with reference TRBV5-1 and TRBJ1-1, the CDR3 gives the full variable domain: KAGVTQTPRYLIKTRGQQVTLSCSPISGHRSVSWYQQTPGQGLQFLFEYFSETQRNKGNFPGRFSGRQFSNSRSEMNVSTLELGDSALYLCASSLGLGNEAFFGQGTRLTVV.

The chain has TRBV7-2 and TRBJ2-1; D is undetermined. Trimming took 1 base from V and 5 from J, leaving 12 bases between them. CDR1 and CDR2 (germline): SGHTA, FQGNSA. The CDR3 has 15 residues. This CDR3 reads CASSLVLRVNNEQFF. CDR3 coding DNA: TGTGCCAGCAGCTTAGTACTACGGGTTAACAATGAGCAGTTCTTC. Combining the CDR3 with reference TRBV7-2 and TRBJ2-1 gives the whole variable domain GAGVSQSPSNKVTEKGKDVELRCDPISGHTALYWYRQSLGQGLEFLIYFQGNSAPDKSGLPSDRFSAERTGGSVSTLTIQRTQQEDSAVYLCASSLVLRVNNEQFFGPGTRLTVL.

This clone has just a few counts. The rearrangement uses TRBV30 and TRBJ1-1, with 7 bases identical to TRBD1. The CDR3 runs 13 residues. Germline trimming cut 5 bases from V and 0 bases from J; bases unmatched to any gene: 3. Germline V lookup: CDR1 GTSNPN, CDR2 SVGIG (reference sequence). The CDR3 region is CAWGDSLNTEAFF. CDR3 DNA sequence: TGTGCCTGGGGGGACAGCTTGAACACTGAAGCTTTCTTT.